Below are 27 T cell receptor beta chains sequenced from a single sample in a study of CD8+CD57+ T cells in acquired aplastic anemia. The template for TCR beta VDJ and CDR3 sequence profiling was genomic DNA. Each CDR3 protein gets one entry after TCRdb re-called the reads with MiXCR. The profile shows around 180,000 distinct CDR3 sequences, 63% of them singletons. The sequenced sample was sorted CD4+, CD8+, or CD8+CD57+ T cells (not recorded which) from PBMCs. The receptors originated from a human donor in good health.

The chain links TRBV11-1 to TRBJ2-3; 10 bases fit TRBD2. CDR1 is SGHAT and CDR2 is FQDESV in the germline V gene (reference sequence). The V and J ends lost 6 bases and 11 bases, in that order; junction bases with no gene match: 5. The CDR3 spans 12 residues. The CDR3 bases are TGTGCCAGCAGTTCAGGACTAGCGGAGCAGTATTTT. Amino acid sequence: CASSSGLAEQYF.

Here the CDR3 reads CASSLVLGRGELFF. The CDR3 region has the DNA TGTGCCAGCAGCTTAGTACTGGGGCGCGGGGAGCTGTTTTTT. V is TRBV7-6 and J is TRBJ2-2, with D possibly being TRBD1 (5 bases). The CDR3 sequence is 14 residues long. V shed 1 base and J shed 7 bases, with 10 bases lying between them. The germline V gene encodes CDR1 SGHVS and CDR2 FNYEAQ.

The gene calls are TRBV5-1 and TRBJ1-1; D possibly corresponds to TRBD1 (6 bases). Germline lookup yields CDR1 SGHRS and CDR2 YFSETQ. The CDR3 extends over 13 amino acids. V gave up 6 bases and J gave up 5 bases, with 14 bases separating them. CDR3 protein: CASTPDRPTEAFF. The CDR3 DNA follows: TGCGCCAGCACCCCGGACAGACCAACTGAAGCTTTCTTT.

As to this clonotype: Since the CDR3 does not end with the conserved phenylalanine or tryptophan, this likely comes from a read error. In DNA form, the CDR3 reads TGTGCCTCCAGGCCGAGACAGCATCAGCCCCAGCATCTT. Translation gives CASRPRQHQPQHL. The J gene is TRBJ1-5, the V gene TRBV24-1, with a possible D match to TRBD1 (5 bases). CDR1 and CDR2 from the germline V gene are KGHDR and SFDVKD. CDR3 length: 13 residues.

This clonotype was picked up many times. The chain recombines TRBV13 with TRBJ2-7; no firm D call. CDR3 length: 14 amino acids. CDR1 and CDR2 from the germline V gene are PRHDT and FYEKMQ (reference sequence). V was pared by 2 bases and J by 2 bases, with 10 bases between. CDR3 sequence: CASSLMGVPYEQYF. As DNA, the CDR3 is TGTGCCAGCAGCTTAATGGGTGTTCCCTACGAGCAGTACTTC. Complete variable domain (other parts from reference TRBV13 and TRBJ2-7): AAGVIQSPRHLIKEKRETATLKCYPIPRHDTVYWYQQGPGQDPQFLISFYEKMQSDKGSIPDRFSAQQFSDYHSELNMSSLELGDSALYFCASSLMGVPYEQYFGPGTRLTVT.

The chain has TRBV24-1 and TRBJ2-2; 8 nucleotides agree with TRBD1. V was pared by 11 bases and J by 13 bases, with 8 bases of the junction left unmatched. The CDR3 extends over 11 amino acids. Germline V gene lookup returns CDR1 KGHDR and CDR2 SFDVKD. Written as DNA, the CDR3 is TGTGCCAGCAGGGGGCAGGGCGTGCTGTTTTTT. It yields the protein CASRGQGVLFF.

The V and J genes are TRBV11-3 and TRBJ2-1; 9 bases match TRBD1. J gave up 2 bases and V 3 bases, and 11 bases lay outside the gene matches. Looked up from germline, CDR1 is SGHNT and CDR2 is YENEEA. The CDR3 covers 18 residues. CDR3 in amino acids: CASSLDRGESKPYNEQFF. As DNA, the CDR3 is TGTGCCAGCAGCTTGGACAGGGGTGAGTCTAAGCCCTACAATGAGCAGTTCTTC.

The rearrangement links TRBV7-3 to TRBJ2-7; tentatively, D is TRBD2 (5 bases). Germline V gene data show CDR1 as SGHTA and CDR2 as FQGTGA. Trimming removed 1 base at V and 5 bases at J, with 9 bases between. This CDR3 has 13 amino acids. CDR3: CASSLMLRDEQYF. In DNA, the CDR3 is TGTGCCAGCAGCTTAATGTTGCGGGACGAGCAGTACTTC.

The chain combines TRBV7-9 with TRBJ1-2, with D perhaps TRBD1 (5 bases). CDR3 size: 13 residues. Trimming took 3 bases from V and 6 from J, leaving 11 bases between them. Per germline, CDR1 SEHNR and CDR2 FQNEAQ (reference sequence). CDR3 DNA: TGTGCCAGCAGCTTGGTTTTGGGGCATGGCTACACCTTC. This encodes CASSLVLGHGYTF.

The chain recombines TRBV9 with TRBJ2-5; tentatively, D is TRBD1 or TRBD2 (6 bases each). CDR1 and CDR2 from the germline V gene are SGDLS and YYNGEE. The CDR3 totals 14 residues. The ends were cut back, 0 bases at V and 3 bases at J, with 9 bases in the middle. The CDR3 loop is CASSVAGAEETQYF. For the CDR3, the DNA is TGTGCCAGCAGCGTAGCGGGGGCGGAAGAGACCCAGTACTTC. The complete variable domain, with remaining parts taken from reference TRBV9 and TRBJ2-5, reads DSGVTQTPKHLITATGQRVTLRCSPRSGDLSVYWYQQSLDQGLQFLIQYYNGEERAKGNILERFSAQQFPDLHSELNLSSLELGDSALYFCASSVAGAEETQYFGPGTRLLVL.

The chain's CDR3 is CSASHGVSNEQFF. The CDR3 region has the DNA TGCAGTGCTAGCCACGGGGTTTCCAATGAGCAGTTCTTC. The chain combines TRBV20-1 with TRBJ2-1; D perhaps matches TRBD2 (5 bases). The CDR3 has 13 amino acids. Looked up from germline, CDR1 is DFQATT and CDR2 is SNEGSKA (reference sequence). Trimming shortened V by 3 bases and J by 6 bases, and 12 bases separated the two germline ends.

The chain joins TRBV7-2 to TRBJ2-7, with a weak D call TRBD1 (5 bases). Trimming shortened V by 1 base and J by 2 bases, and 18 bases separated the two germline ends. The CDR3 spans 17 residues. Germline CDR1 is SGHTA and CDR2 is FQGNSA. CDR3 in amino acids: CASSLERGSGIAYEQYF. CDR3 DNA sequence: TGTGCCAGCAGCTTAGAAAGGGGATCAGGGATCGCCTACGAGCAGTACTTC. Filled out from reference TRBV7-2 and TRBJ2-7, the complete variable domain reads GAGVSQSPSNKVTEKGKDVELRCDPISGHTALYWYRQSLGQGLEFLIYFQGNSAPDKSGLPSDRFSAERTGGSVSTLTIQRTQQEDSAVYLCASSLERGSGIAYEQYFGPGTRLTVT.

The rearrangement links TRBV7-9 to TRBJ2-5; no clear D gene. In germline, CDR1 is SEHNR, CDR2 FQNEAQ (reference sequence). This CDR3 contains 14 residues. V lost 4 bases, J lost 0 bases, and 9 bases lay in between. CDR3 in amino acids: CASSYQTYQETQYF. Written as DNA, the CDR3 is TGTGCCAGCAGCTATCAGACATACCAAGAGACCCAGTACTTC.

The J gene is TRBJ1-1, the V gene TRBV5-1; 7 nucleotides line up with TRBD1. This CDR3 has 13 amino acids. The ends lost 4 bases at V and 8 bases at J; junction bases unmatched: 8. Germline lookup yields CDR1 SGHRS and CDR2 YFSETQ. In DNA, the CDR3 is TGCGCCAGCAGCCTGATACAAGGGGGCGAAGCTTTCTTT. Encoded protein: CASSLIQGGEAFF.

The chain combines TRBV7-8 with TRBJ2-4; 10 bases are a match to TRBD1. Germline V lookup: CDR1 SGHVS, CDR2 FQNEAQ. V was clipped by 6 bases and J by 4 bases; unmatched bases: 9. CDR3 size: 16 residues. DNA for the CDR3: TGTGCCAGCAGTGAACCGGGACAGGGGCTAAAAAACATTCAGTACTTC. Protein: CASSEPGQGLKNIQYF.

Concerning this clonotype itself: With a much larger clone just one base away, this may be a read error. This sequence joins TRBV2 and TRBJ2-7, with 14 bases fitting TRBD2. This CDR3 comprises 16 residues. CDR1 and CDR2 from the germline V gene are SNHLY and FYNNEI. CDR3 DNA sequence: TGTGCCAGCAGCCTCGGACTAGCGGGAGGATACTACGGGCAGTACTTC. Translation gives CASSLGLAGGYYGQYF.

This clonotype was detected many times. J is TRBJ2-1 and V is TRBV7-9, with D possibly being TRBD2 (6 bases). The germline V and J ends were trimmed by 2 bases and 1 base, with 12 bases remaining between them. CDR1 and CDR2 from the germline V gene are SEHNR and FQNEAQ (reference sequence). There are 16 residues in the CDR3. The CDR3 DNA sequence: TGTGCCAGCAGCTTATTCTTTGCGGGGTCCTACAATGAGCAGTTCTTC. Residues: CASSLFFAGSYNEQFF.

The rearrangement links TRBV19 to TRBJ2-1; TRBD1 aligns across 9 bases. The germline CDR1 and CDR2 sequences are LNHDA and SQIVND (reference sequence). V gave up 3 bases and J gave up 9 bases; unmatched junction bases: 3. This CDR3 has 13 amino acids. As DNA, the CDR3 is TGTGCCAGTAGTATGGGACAGGGCCGTGAGCAGTTCTTC. Protein: CASSMGQGREQFF. The whole variable domain, filled in from reference TRBV19 and TRBJ2-1, reads DGGITQSPKYLFRKEGQNVTLSCEQNLNHDAMYWYRQDPGQGLRLIYYSQIVNDFQKGDIAEGYSVSREKKESFPLTVTSAQKNPTAFYLCASSMGQGREQFFGPGTRLTVL.

V is TRBV6-1 and J is TRBJ2-3, with 11 bases that match TRBD2. The germline V gene has CDR1 MNHNS and CDR2 SASEGT. This CDR3 contains 15 residues. V shed 3 bases and J 6 bases; nucleotides not matched to a gene: 5. This chain's CDR3 is CASSELAGGYDTQYF. The CDR3 coding sequence is TGTGCCAGCAGTGAGCTAGCGGGAGGATACGATACGCAGTATTTT.

This chain connects TRBV2 to TRBJ1-1; the D is unclear. Per germline, CDR1 SNHLY and CDR2 FYNNEI. The CDR3 is 11 residues long. The V gene lost 6 bases and the J gene lost 3 bases, with 5 bases spanning the gap. The chain's CDR3 is CASRYYTEAFF. As DNA, the CDR3 is TGTGCCAGCAGGTATTACACTGAAGCTTTCTTT.

J is TRBJ2-1 and V is TRBV10-3, with TRBD2 matching over 8 bases. The end of the DNA fits TRBJ2-5 better, so the J call may be wrong. Germline V gives CDR1 ENHRY, CDR2 SYGVKD. CDR3 size: 13 residues. CDR3 amino acids: CAIGRGGRETQYF. The CDR3 DNA follows: TGTGCCATCGGACGGGGGGGCAGAGAGACCCAGTACTTC.

This clonotype was seen once. The chain carries TRBV7-9 and TRBJ2-3; D might be TRBD1 or TRBD2, each matching 6 bases. Germline CDR1 and CDR2: SEHNR and FQNEAQ (reference sequence). The CDR3 is 15 amino acids. V gave up 0 bases and J gave up 4 bases, with 11 bases separating them. The DNA of the CDR3 is TGTGCCAGCAGCTTAGCGGGGGGCGCGGCAGATACGCAGTATTTT. Its protein is CASSLAGGAADTQYF.

This clonotype was seen more than once but under ten times. This clone may be a read error of a much larger clone one base away. V usage is TRBV7-8 and J usage is TRBJ2-1, with D possibly matching TRBD1 (5 bases). This CDR3 is 16 amino acids long. Germline lookup yields CDR1 SGHVS and CDR2 FQNEAQ. In DNA form, the CDR3 reads TGTGCCAGCAGCTTTGGTAGGGGCGGATCTTACAATGAGCAGTCCTTC. It translates to CASSFGRGGSYNEQSF. Filled out from reference TRBV7-8 and TRBJ2-1, the complete variable domain reads GAGVSQSPRYKVAKRGQDVALRCDPISGHVSLFWYQQALGQGPEFLTYFQNEAQLDKSGLPSDRFFAERPEGSVSTLKIQRTQQEDSAVYLCASSFGRGGSYNEQSFGPGTRLTVL.

The chain combines TRBV20-1 with TRBJ1-1; D not certain. V lost 1 base to trimming and J lost 1 base, with 7 bases between them. This CDR3 has 13 amino acids. Germline values: CDR1 DFQATT, CDR2 SNEGSKA (reference sequence). As DNA, the CDR3 is TGCAGTGCTAGAGCCCACCGGAACACTGAAGCTTTCTTT. It is translated as CSARAHRNTEAFF.

The chain recombines TRBV6-1 with TRBJ1-1; weak D call: TRBD1 (6 bases). The CDR3 contains 14 residues. CDR1 and CDR2 (germline): MNHNS, SASEGT. The ends were cut back, 5 bases at V and 2 bases at J, with 12 bases in the middle. The CDR3 DNA is TGTGCCAGCAGTACCACAGGGCTAAACACTGAAGCTTTCTTT. It translates to CASSTTGLNTEAFF.

There are a few counts of this clonotype. The chain uses TRBV7-8 and TRBJ1-2; TRBD1 might be the D (6 bases). The CDR3 length is 17 residues. Between the trimmed V and J ends, which lost 2 bases and 4 bases, there was a span of 20 bases. The germline V gene encodes CDR1 SGHVS and CDR2 FQNEAQ. The CDR3 coding sequence is TGTGCCAGCAGCTTATTGCCACAGGGCCTGGTTGGCTATGGCTACACCTTC. Translated: CASSLLPQGLVGYGYTF.

This rearrangement joins TRBV24-1 to TRBJ1-1; D is ambiguous. The germline V gene encodes CDR1 KGHDR and CDR2 SFDVKD. The CDR3 contains 13 residues. Trimming pared 4 bases from V and 1 base from J, leaving 6 bases between. This chain's CDR3 is CATSDPGNTEAFF. The CDR3 DNA reads TGTGCCACCAGTGACCCGGGGAACACTGAAGCTTTCTTT.